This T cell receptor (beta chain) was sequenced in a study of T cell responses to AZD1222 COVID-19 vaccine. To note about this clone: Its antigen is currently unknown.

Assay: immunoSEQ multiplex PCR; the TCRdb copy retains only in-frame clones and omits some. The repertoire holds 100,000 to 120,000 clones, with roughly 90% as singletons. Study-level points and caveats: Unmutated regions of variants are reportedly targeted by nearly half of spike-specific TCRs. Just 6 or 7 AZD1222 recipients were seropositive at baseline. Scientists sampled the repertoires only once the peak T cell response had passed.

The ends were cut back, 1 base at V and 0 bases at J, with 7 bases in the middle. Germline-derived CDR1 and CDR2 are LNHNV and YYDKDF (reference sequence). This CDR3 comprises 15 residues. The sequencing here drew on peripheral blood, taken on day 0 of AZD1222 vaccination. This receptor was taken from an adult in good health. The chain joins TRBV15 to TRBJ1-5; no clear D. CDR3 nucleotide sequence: TGTGCCACCAGCAGAGTGGGATATAGCAATCAGCCCCAGCATTTT. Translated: CATSRVGYSNQPQHF.